Listed below are T cell receptor beta chains from one sample, sequenced in a study of blood T cell repertoires in COVID-19. This table comes from immunoSEQ multiplex PCR, and its TCRdb copy is limited to in-frame clones, with some not included. This table has tens of thousands of clones, about nine tenths appearing once. Sequenced material: peripheral blood. Receptors originate from a woman in her seventies with active COVID-19. Each CDR3 is given with its conserved first and last residue. D genes are given only for firm matches. Expanded clones get a size class; other rows say once, few or many, or leave the size out.

j_gene: TRBJ1-1; abundance: .; v_gene: TRBV15; d_gene: TRBD1; CDR3nt: TGTGCCACCAGCTGGGGACAGGGGGCAGCTTTCTTT; CDR3aa: CATSWGQGAAFF
j_gene: TRBJ2-7; abundance: few; v_gene: TRBV2; d_gene: .; CDR3nt: TGTGCCAGCAAGATAGATTTAGACTCCTACGAGCAGTACTTC; CDR3aa: CASKIDLDSYEQYF
j_gene: TRBJ2-1; abundance: .; v_gene: TRBV5-8; d_gene: TRBD1; CDR3nt: TGTGCCAGCAGCCTGGGACAGGGGGCCGGCAATGAGCAGTTCTTC; CDR3aa: CASSLGQGAGNEQFF
j_gene: TRBJ2-5; abundance: .; v_gene: TRBV28; d_gene: .; CDR3nt: TGTGCCAGCAGTAGGACACCGTGGGAGACCCAGTACTTC; CDR3aa: CASSRTPWETQYF
j_gene: TRBJ2-1; abundance: .; v_gene: TRBV18; d_gene: TRBD1; CDR3nt: TGTGCCAGCTCACCCGGGACAGGGGACAATGAGCAGTTCTTC; CDR3aa: CASSPGTGDNEQFF
j_gene: TRBJ2-1; abundance: .; v_gene: TRBV5-1; d_gene: .; CDR3nt: TGCGCCAGCAGTTTGTTCGGTCAGAGGGAGTTCTTC; CDR3aa: CASSLFGQREFF
j_gene: TRBJ1-5; abundance: .; v_gene: TRBV19; d_gene: TRBD1; CDR3nt: TGTGCCAGTAGTATGGGACAGGGGGCTGACCAGCCCCAGCATTTT; CDR3aa: CASSMGQGADQPQHF
j_gene: TRBJ2-5; abundance: .; v_gene: TRBV7-9; d_gene: TRBD2; CDR3nt: TGTGCCAGCAGCTTAGTGTCTAGCGGGATGGAGACCCAGTACTTC; CDR3aa: CASSLVSSGMETQYF
j_gene: TRBJ2-7; abundance: .; v_gene: TRBV2; d_gene: .; CDR3nt: TGTGCCAGCAGTGAAAACCAGGGGGGTCACTACGAGCAGTACTTC; CDR3aa: CASSENQGGHYEQYF
j_gene: TRBJ1-2; abundance: .; v_gene: TRBV6-5; d_gene: .; CDR3nt: TGTGCCAGTAACAACGTATACCCAGGGGCCGATGGCTACACCTTC; CDR3aa: CASNNVYPGADGYTF
j_gene: TRBJ2-1; abundance: .; v_gene: TRBV27; d_gene: .; CDR3nt: TGTGCCAGCAGTTTAGCAGGGGACAATGAGCAGTTCTTC; CDR3aa: CASSLAGDNEQFF
j_gene: TRBJ2-5; abundance: .; v_gene: TRBV4-1; d_gene: TRBD2; CDR3nt: TGCGCCAGCAGCCAAGACGCAGTAGCGGGAGTTAGCGGGGAGACCCAGTACTTC; CDR3aa: CASSQDAVAGVSGETQYF
j_gene: TRBJ2-5; abundance: .; v_gene: TRBV28; d_gene: .; CDR3nt: TGTGCCAGCAGTTTATATCAGGGCCAAGAGACCCAGTACTTC; CDR3aa: CASSLYQGQETQYF
j_gene: TRBJ2-7; abundance: .; v_gene: TRBV7-2; d_gene: .; CDR3nt: TGTGCCAGCAGCTTGGACAGTGAAGCGTCCTACGAGCAGTACTTC; CDR3aa: CASSLDSEASYEQYF
j_gene: TRBJ2-7; abundance: .; v_gene: TRBV28; d_gene: .; CDR3nt: TGTGCCAGCAGTTTGCGACAGGACATAGGTTCCTACGAGCAGTACTTC; CDR3aa: CASSLRQDIGSYEQYF
j_gene: TRBJ2-7; abundance: .; v_gene: TRBV20-1; d_gene: .; CDR3nt: TGCAGTGCCAGAGGAGGTTACGAGCAGTACTTC; CDR3aa: CSARGGYEQYF
j_gene: TRBJ2-1; abundance: .; v_gene: TRBV27; d_gene: TRBD2; CDR3nt: TGTGCCAGCCAGCGGGAGGTATCCTACAATGAGCAGTTCTTC; CDR3aa: CASQREVSYNEQFF
j_gene: TRBJ1-1; abundance: .; v_gene: TRBV21-1; d_gene: .; CDR3nt: TGTGCCAGCAGCAAAGGGGACAGGGGGGACACTGAAGCTTTCTTT; CDR3aa: CASSKGDRGDTEAFF
j_gene: TRBJ1-6; abundance: few; v_gene: TRBV4-1; d_gene: TRBD1; CDR3nt: TGCGCCAGCAGCCAAGATAGTAGAACAGGGGGCCGGTATTCACCCCTCCACTTT; CDR3aa: CASSQDSRTGGRYSPLHF
j_gene: TRBJ1-1; abundance: .; v_gene: TRBV5-5; d_gene: .; CDR3nt: TGTGCCAGCTGTCGTGTGGCAGACACTGAAGCTTTCTTT; CDR3aa: CASCRVADTEAFF
j_gene: TRBJ2-2; abundance: .; v_gene: TRBV7-3; d_gene: .; CDR3nt: TGTGCCAGCAGCGCCCGCCCCGGTCAAAACACCGGGGAGCTGTTTTTT; CDR3aa: CASSARPGQNTGELFF
j_gene: TRBJ2-1; abundance: .; v_gene: TRBV7-8; d_gene: .; CDR3nt: TGTGCCAGCAGCTTAGAACGGTACAATGAGCAGTTCTTC; CDR3aa: CASSLERYNEQFF
j_gene: TRBJ2-1; abundance: .; v_gene: TRBV5-6; d_gene: TRBD2; CDR3nt: TGTGCCAGCAGGGGGACTAGCGGGAGTTACAATGAGCAGTTCTTC; CDR3aa: CASRGTSGSYNEQFF
j_gene: TRBJ2-7; abundance: .; v_gene: TRBV11-2; d_gene: TRBD2; CDR3nt: TGTGCCAGCAGCCCCGGGACTAGCACCCACTACGAGCAGTACTTC; CDR3aa: CASSPGTSTHYEQYF
j_gene: TRBJ2-5; abundance: .; v_gene: TRBV5-1; d_gene: .; CDR3nt: TGCGCCAGCAGCTGGATAGCGGCCCAAGAGGGGACCCAGTACTTC; CDR3aa: CASSWIAAQEGTQYF
j_gene: TRBJ2-3; abundance: .; v_gene: TRBV27; d_gene: TRBD2; CDR3nt: TGTGCCAGCAGTTTATATATAGCGGGAGGATTGGCAGATACGCAGTATTTT; CDR3aa: CASSLYIAGGLADTQYF
j_gene: TRBJ1-2; abundance: .; v_gene: TRBV28; d_gene: .; CDR3nt: TGTGCCAGCAGTTTGGAGTCCGAGGGGAGGGCTAACTATGGCTACACCTTC; CDR3aa: CASSLESEGRANYGYTF